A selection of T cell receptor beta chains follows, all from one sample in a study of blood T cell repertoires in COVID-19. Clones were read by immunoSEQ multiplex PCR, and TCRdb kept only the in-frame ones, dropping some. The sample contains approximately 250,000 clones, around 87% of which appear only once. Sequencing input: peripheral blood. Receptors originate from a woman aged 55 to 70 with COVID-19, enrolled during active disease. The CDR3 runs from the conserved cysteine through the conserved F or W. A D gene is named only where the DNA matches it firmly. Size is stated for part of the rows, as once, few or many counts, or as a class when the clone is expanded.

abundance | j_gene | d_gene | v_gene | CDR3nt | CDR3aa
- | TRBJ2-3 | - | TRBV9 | TGTGCCAGCAGCGTAGATACGGGAGTCACAGATACGCAGTATTTT | CASSVDTGVTDTQYF
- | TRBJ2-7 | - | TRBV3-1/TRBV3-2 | TGTGCCAGCGGCAACGGGATCTACGAGCAGTACTTC | CASGNGIYEQYF
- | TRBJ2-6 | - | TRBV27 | TGTGCCAGCAGTTTCGCTGGCTACGGGACTGGGGCCAACGTCCTGACTTTC | CASSFAGYGTGANVLTF
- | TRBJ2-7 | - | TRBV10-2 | TGCGCCAGCAGTGAGCCAGAAGGCGTGGGGCGTCGGTACTTC | CASSEPEGVGRRYF
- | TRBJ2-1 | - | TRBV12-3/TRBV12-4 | TGTGCCAGCAGTTTAATCGACAATGAGCAGTTCTTC | CASSLIDNEQFF
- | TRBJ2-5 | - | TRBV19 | TGTGCCAGTAGTATAGGCGGGGGCGCGCAAGAGACCCAGTACTTC | CASSIGGGAQETQYF
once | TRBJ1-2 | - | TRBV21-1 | TGTGCCAGCAGCACTCTCCCCACCTTC | CASSTLPTF
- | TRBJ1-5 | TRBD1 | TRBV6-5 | TGTGCCAGCAGTAGGACAGGGTCCAATCAGCCCCAGCATTTT | CASSRTGSNQPQHF
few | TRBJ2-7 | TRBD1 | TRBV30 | TGTGCCTGGGACCCGGACAGGGAGGAAGAGCAGTACTTC | CAWDPDREEEQYF
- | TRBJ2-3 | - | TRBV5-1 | TGCGCCAGCAGGGATGAGACTAGGAGGGCAGATACGCAGTATTTT | CASRDETRRADTQYF
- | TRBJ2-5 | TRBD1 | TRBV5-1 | TGCGCCAGCAGCTTTGGGTCACAGGGGCCCCAAGAGACCCAGTACTTC | CASSFGSQGPQETQYF
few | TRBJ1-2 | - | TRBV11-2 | TGTGCCAGCAGCCACTACAGGGCCCCTAACTATGGCTACACCTTC | CASSHYRAPNYGYTF
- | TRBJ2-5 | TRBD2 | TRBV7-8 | TGTGCCAGCAGTCCCCCGGGGGGGTCGGGGGAGACCCAGTACTTC | CASSPPGGSGETQYF
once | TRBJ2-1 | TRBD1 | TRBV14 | TGTGCCAGCAGGCAACAGGGGGCGAGTGAGCAGTTCTTC | CASRQQGASEQFF
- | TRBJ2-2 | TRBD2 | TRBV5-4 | TGTGCCAGCAGCCGGGGCAGCGGGAGGGCCTCTCCCGGGGAGCTGTTTTTT | CASSRGSGRASPGELFF
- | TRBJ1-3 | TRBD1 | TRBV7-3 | TGTGCCAGCAGCCAGACGACAGGGGGCTCTGGAAACACCATATATTTT | CASSQTTGGSGNTIYF
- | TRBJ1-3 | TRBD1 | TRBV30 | TGTGCCTGGAGTGCCGGGACAGGGCCGGGAAACACCATATATTTT | CAWSAGTGPGNTIYF
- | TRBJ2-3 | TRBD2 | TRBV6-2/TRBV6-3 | TGTGCCAGCAGTCACGGACTAGCGGCCTACACAGATACGCAGTATTTT | CASSHGLAAYTDTQYF
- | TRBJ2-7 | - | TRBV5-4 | TGTGCCAGCAGCTTGGAAGTGGGAGGCTCCTACGAGCAGTACTTC | CASSLEVGGSYEQYF
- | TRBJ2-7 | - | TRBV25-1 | TGTGCCAGCAGTGTTACCAGGATGTATTCCTACGAGCAGTACTTC | CASSVTRMYSYEQYF
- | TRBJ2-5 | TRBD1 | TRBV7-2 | TGTGCCAGCAGTACCGGGACAGGGATAGAGACCCAGTACTTC | CASSTGTGIETQYF
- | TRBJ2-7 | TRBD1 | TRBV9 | TGTGCCAGCAGCGCTCGAGGGGGCAGGTCCTACGAGCAGTACTTC | CASSARGGRSYEQYF
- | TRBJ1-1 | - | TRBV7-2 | TGTGCCAGCAGCCCTGACCTTGCGGCAGCTTTCTTT | CASSPDLAAAFF
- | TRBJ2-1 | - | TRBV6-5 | TGTGCCAGCAGTTACTACGGTGAGCAGTTCTTC | CASSYYGEQFF
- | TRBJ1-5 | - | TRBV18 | TGTGCCAGCTCACTAAACGGAGCCCGCGGGTTTAGCAATCAGCCCCAGCATTTT | CASSLNGARGFSNQPQHF
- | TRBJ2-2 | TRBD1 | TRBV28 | TGTGCCAGCAGTGCCCCGGACAGGGAGGCCGGGGAGCTGTTTTTT | CASSAPDREAGELFF
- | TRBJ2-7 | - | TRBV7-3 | TGTGCCAGCAGCCCCATAGGGGGACCACTCTACGAGCAGTACTTC | CASSPIGGPLYEQYF
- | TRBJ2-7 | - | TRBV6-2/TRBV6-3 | TGTGCCAGCAGCGAAACTACCTACGAGCAGTACTTC | CASSETTYEQYF
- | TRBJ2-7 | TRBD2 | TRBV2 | TGTGCCAGCAGTCCACTAGCGGGAGGGCCGTACGAGCAGTACTTC | CASSPLAGGPYEQYF
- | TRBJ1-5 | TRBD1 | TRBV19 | TGTGCCAGTAGTACCGGGGGACAGGGCGGTCAGCCCCAGCATTTT | CASSTGGQGGQPQHF
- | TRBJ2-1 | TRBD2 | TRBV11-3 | TGTGCCAGCAGCTTAGATCGCAGGGTCGGGGCGGGAGTCGGGAATGAGCAGTTCTTC | CASSLDRRVGAGVGNEQFF
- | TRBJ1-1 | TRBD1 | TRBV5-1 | TGCGCCAGCAGCGCGGGGGACAGGGGGTTAAACACTGAAGCTTTCTTT | CASSAGDRGLNTEAFF
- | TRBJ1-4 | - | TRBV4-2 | TGTGCCAGCAGCCAAGTTGGGCAGACTAATGAAAAACTGTTTTTT | CASSQVGQTNEKLFF
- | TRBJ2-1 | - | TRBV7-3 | TGTGCCAGCAGCTTACCGGCGGGAAACTCCTACAATGAGCAGTTCTTC | CASSLPAGNSYNEQFF
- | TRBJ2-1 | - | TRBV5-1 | TGCGCCAGCAGCTTGGACAGGGCCGGTGGGGTTGGGCAGTTCTTC | CASSLDRAGGVGQFF
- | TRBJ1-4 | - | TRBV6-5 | TGTGCCAGCAGCGAGGGGGACCAAAATGAAAAACTGTTTTTT | CASSEGDQNEKLFF
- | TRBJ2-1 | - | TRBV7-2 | TGTGCCAGCAGCTCGCCGGGACTCCTAGCCAATGAGCAGTTCTTC | CASSSPGLLANEQFF
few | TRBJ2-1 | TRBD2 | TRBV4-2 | TGTGCCAGCAGCCAAGGACTAGCTTCAGGCGAGCAGTTCTTC | CASSQGLASGEQFF
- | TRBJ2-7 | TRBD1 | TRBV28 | TGTGCCAGCAGTTTAGGGACAGGGGGATTGGGGTACGAGCAGTACTTC | CASSLGTGGLGYEQYF
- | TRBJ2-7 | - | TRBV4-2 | TGTGCCAGCAGCCAAGATAGCGGACCCAAGACGACAGAGCAGTACTTC | CASSQDSGPKTTEQYF
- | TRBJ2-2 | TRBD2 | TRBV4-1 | TGCGCCAGCAGCTACCCCAGGACTAGCGGGACCGGGGAGCTGTTTTTT | CASSYPRTSGTGELFF